This T cell receptor (beta chain) was recovered during a study of shared clonotypes between healthy human individuals. Overall study findings and caveats: Estimated richness was generally greater in naive than memory subsets.

Germline trimming cut 6 bases from V and 5 bases from J; bases unmatched to any gene: 10. The CDR3 totals 15 residues. Germline values: CDR1 LNHDA, CDR2 SQIVND (reference sequence). Measured with immunoSEQ multiplex PCR; TCRdb has only the in-frame clones, and not every one. The table lists about a million clones, approximately 77% of them singletons. On this clone: No antigen is known for it.

The source of this sequence is a man aged 18 to 30 in good health. Some clones in this sample may be carry-over from other donors' samples. The chain combines TRBV19 with TRBJ1-5; 7 nucleotides match TRBD1. Sequenced sample: memory CD4+ T cells from PBMCs. Subset meaning: CD45RA-negative fraction. The CDR3 is CASRTWTGPHQPQHF. DNA for the CDR3: TGTGCCAGTAGAACCTGGACAGGCCCGCATCAGCCCCAGCATTTT.